What follows are 21 T cell receptor beta chains derived from one specimen sequenced in a study of T cell clonotyping in hematopoietic cell transplantation. Data came from immunoSEQ multiplex PCR; TCRdb stores just in-frame clones and leaves some out. The sample records approximately 6,000 clones, roughly 30% being singletons. The material sequenced was peripheral blood mononuclear cells, taken 30 days after allogeneic stem cell transplant. These receptors all come from a female patient aged 45-65 years who had an allogeneic stem cell transplant from an unrelated donor, so the T cells may come from the graft donor. Some clones in this sample may be carry-over from other donors' samples.

V and J are TRBV30 and TRBJ1-2, with D maybe TRBD1 (5 bases). The CDR3 length is 13 residues. In germline, CDR1 is GTSNPN, CDR2 SVGIG (reference sequence). V was cut by 3 bases and J by 2 bases, with 10 bases left in between. Here the CDR3 DNA reads TGTGCCTGGAGGGCAGGGACCAACTATGGCTACACCTTC. It encodes CAWRAGTNYGYTF.

V is TRBV25-1 and J is TRBJ2-5; 7 bases match TRBD1. Germline assignment: CDR1 MGHDK and CDR2 SYGVNS. J lost 2 bases, V lost 4 bases, and 7 bases had no gene match. This CDR3 spans 15 amino acids. The CDR3 loop reads CASSALRTGQETQYF. CDR3 nucleotide sequence: TGTGCCAGCAGTGCGCTCAGGACAGGTCAAGAGACCCAGTACTTC.

The chain recombines TRBV6-5 with TRBJ2-3, with D tentatively TRBD1 or TRBD2 (6 bases each). This CDR3 comprises 16 residues. With 2 bases removed from V and 6 bases from J, the gap between germline ends came to 18 bases. Germline CDR1 reads MNHEY; CDR2 reads SVGAGI. Here the CDR3 DNA reads TGTGCCAGCAGTTACCGGGGGCCGCAGTTAGGGGATACGCAGTATTTT. Residues: CASSYRGPQLGDTQYF.

This clone was seen a few times. This chain joins TRBV4-2 and TRBJ1-5, with D uncertain. CDR3 length equals 16 residues. Trimming stripped 1 base from V and 0 bases from J, with 10 bases between. Germline V gene sequence: CDR1 LGHNA, CDR2 YNFKEQ. The CDR3 loop is CASSQVLDYSNQPQHF. CDR3 DNA sequence: TGTGCCAGCAGCCAAGTTCTGGACTATAGCAATCAGCCCCAGCATTTT.

The rearrangement links TRBV30 to TRBJ2-1, with a possible D match to TRBD2 (5 bases). This CDR3 region has 13 residues. CDR1 and CDR2 (germline): GTSNPN, SVGIG (reference sequence). The CDR3 region has the DNA TGTGCGAGCGGATCGCCCTCCTACAATGAGCAGTTCTTC. It encodes CASGSPSYNEQFF.

The rearrangement joins TRBV9 to TRBJ1-2; D is uncertain. The CDR3 spans 15 residues. The V gene's germline CDR1 is SGDLS and CDR2 YYNGEE. V shed 0 bases and J shed 4 bases, with 13 bases lying between them. The CDR3 DNA sequence: TGTGCCAGCAGCGTAGACCTATCCCGCATCTATGGCTACACCTTC. It translates to CASSVDLSRIYGYTF.

About this clone itself: The junction does not match germline at one end; this may be a read error. The chain is built from TRBV30 and TRBJ2-4; the match to TRBD1 covers 7 bases. Looked up from germline, CDR1 is GTSNPN and CDR2 is SVGIG (reference sequence). This CDR3 contains 12 residues. CDR3 residues: CAWGGEWGQLGF. The CDR3 DNA is TGTGCCTGGGGTGGTGAGTGGGGACAGTTAGGCTTC.

This clone was observed once. The rearrangement uses TRBV6-5 and TRBJ2-3, with D hard to call. V was trimmed by 4 bases and J by 0 bases, leaving 2 bases between them. The CDR3 totals 12 residues. Germline values: CDR1 MNHEY, CDR2 SVGAGI. The DNA of the CDR3 is TGTGCCAGCAGTTCTAGCACAGATACGCAGTATTTT. Protein sequence: CASSSSTDTQYF.

On this clone: The junction departs from the called germline gene at one end, perhaps through a read error. J is TRBJ1-3 and V is TRBV30; D is perhaps TRBD1 (5 bases). From germline, CDR1 is GTSNPN and CDR2 SVGIG (reference sequence). The CDR3 is 12 residues long. The DNA of the CDR3 is TGTGCCTGGACCCAGGGAGGAACCACCATATATTTT. Translating gives CAWTQGGTTIYF.

There are a few counts of this clone. V usage is TRBV5-1 and J usage is TRBJ2-7; D uncertain. The CDR3 is 13 residues long. CDR1 is SGHRS and CDR2 is YFSETQ in the germline V gene. Trimming took off 2 bases at V and 3 bases at J, with 9 bases between the two ends. CDR3 in DNA: TGCGCCAGCAGCTTACAAAGACACTACGAGCAGTACTTC. Translating it yields CASSLQRHYEQYF. Looking up the rest from reference TRBV5-1 and TRBJ2-7 gives the full variable domain: KAGVTQTPRYLIKTRGQQVTLSCSPISGHRSVSWYQQTPGQGLQFLFEYFSETQRNKGNFPGRFSGRQFSNSRSEMNVSTLELGDSALYLCASSLQRHYEQYFGPGTRLTVT.

This sequence joins TRBV6-6 and TRBJ1-2; D is perhaps TRBD1 (5 bases). This CDR3 is 14 amino acids long. Trimming removed 7 bases at V and 5 bases at J, with 17 bases between. The germline V gene has CDR1 MNHNY and CDR2 SVGAGI (reference sequence). CDR3 coding DNA: TGTGCCAGCACCAGACAGATTAGTGATTATGGCTACACCTTC. It encodes CASTRQISDYGYTF.

In its sample, this clone was seen once. The CDR3 DNA reads as TGTGCCGGGCTAGCCACCTACAATGAGCAGTTCTTC. Its translation: CAGLATYNEQFF. The chain combines TRBV30 with TRBJ2-1, with a weak D call TRBD2 (5 bases). Deletions cut 8 bases from V and 2 bases from J, with 10 bases between. The CDR3 contains 12 residues. Germline CDR1 reads GTSNPN; CDR2 reads SVGIG (reference sequence).

This sequence joins TRBV9 and TRBJ2-5; unclear D gene. Germline V gives CDR1 SGDLS, CDR2 YYNGEE. The CDR3 has 13 residues. V dropped 0 bases and J dropped 5 bases, with 8 bases sitting between them. The CDR3 loop is CASSVGDWETQYF. Here the CDR3 DNA reads TGTGCCAGCAGCGTAGGGGATTGGGAGACCCAGTACTTC.

J is TRBJ1-4 and V is TRBV9; the D gene is possibly TRBD1 (5 bases). Germline assignment: CDR1 SGDLS and CDR2 YYNGEE. CDR3 length: 16 amino acids. V lost 1 base to trimming and J lost 6 bases, with 16 bases between them. The CDR3 loop reads CASSVSGGTPDEKLFF. In nucleotides, the CDR3 is TGTGCCAGCAGCGTAAGTGGTGGGACCCCAGATGAAAAACTGTTTTTT.

V usage is TRBV6-5 and J usage is TRBJ2-7, with 8 bases fitting TRBD2. The CDR3 length is 15 residues. Germline CDR1 MNHEY, CDR2 SVGAGI. Trimming cost V 0 bases and J 3 bases; bases outside gene matches: 4. The DNA of the CDR3 is TGTGCCAGCAGTTACTCGCGAGCGGGAGACTACGAGCAGTACTTC. Translation gives CASSYSRAGDYEQYF.

This clone was detected only a few times. This chain connects TRBV4-3 to TRBJ2-7, with 9 bases that match TRBD1. There are 15 residues in the CDR3. J was trimmed by 3 bases and V by 1 base; bases with no gene match: 4. Germline CDR1 reads LGHNA; CDR2 reads YSLEER. CDR3 region: CASSQAPGQGYEQYF. The CDR3 nucleotides read TGCGCCAGCAGCCAAGCGCCGGGACAGGGCTACGAGCAGTACTTC.

The chain couples TRBV30 to TRBJ2-3; D remains unclear. V was pared by 2 bases and J by 4 bases, with 4 bases between. Germline CDR1 reads GTSNPN; CDR2 reads SVGIG (reference sequence). The CDR3 contains 11 residues. The CDR3: CAWSPADTQYF. CDR3 nucleotide sequence: TGTGCCTGGAGTCCGGCAGATACGCAGTATTTT.

This sequence joins TRBV20-1 and TRBJ1-1, with no clear D. The V gene lost 6 bases and the J gene lost 8 bases, with 10 bases spanning the gap. Per germline, CDR1 DFQATT and CDR2 SNEGSKA (reference sequence). The CDR3 extends over 10 amino acids. CDR3 protein: CSAPGPEAFF. CDR3 DNA sequence: TGCAGTGCCCCAGGACCCGAAGCTTTCTTT.

The rearrangement uses TRBV30 and TRBJ2-2; 7 nucleotides agree with TRBD1. CDR3 size: 15 residues. Germline CDR1 GTSNPN, CDR2 SVGIG (reference sequence). Germline trimming cut 3 bases from V and 2 bases from J; bases unmatched to any gene: 6. CDR3 protein: CAWRGQETNTGELFF. The CDR3 nucleotides read TGTGCCTGGAGAGGACAGGAAACAAACACCGGGGAGCTGTTTTTT.

The chain joins TRBV6-1 to TRBJ2-5, with unresolved D. The CDR3 sequence is 12 residues long. V dropped 2 bases and J dropped 5 bases, with 6 bases sitting between them. Germline V gene sequence: CDR1 MNHNS, CDR2 SASEGT. The DNA for the CDR3 is TGTGCCAGCAGTGAATATGCGGAGACCCAGTACTTC. Translating it yields CASSEYAETQYF.

The chain couples TRBV28 to TRBJ1-1; no clear D gene. Looked up from germline, CDR1 is MDHEN and CDR2 is SYDVKM. Trimming took 8 bases from V and 8 from J, leaving 12 bases between them. The CDR3 is 11 residues long. CDR3: CASGPILEAFF. CDR3 sequence (DNA): TGTGCCAGCGGCCCTATTTTAGAAGCTTTCTTT.